The clone carrying this TCR beta chain has at least ten counts. Its antigen is as yet unknown. The authors ran a second PCR of 7 to 11 cycles using a sample-barcoded 5' primer and a J-beta primer mix. A tag from a template-switch adaptor with 12 random nucleotides marked each cDNA molecule. Via MiXCR, TCRdb re-called the 5' RACE reads, giving one row per CDR3 protein. The sample lists hundreds of thousands of distinct CDR3 sequences, 25% to 35% occurring once. This entry belongs to a study of blood T cells in healthy people across ages. Overall study results and limits: With age, beta diversity per million T cells declined roughly linearly, significantly by roughly 40. The study could not conclusively compare naive and antigen-experienced cells, given its unsorted PBMCs.

In germline, CDR1 is SGDLS, CDR2 YYNGEE. The ends lost 1 base at V and 14 bases at J; junction bases unmatched: 7. This CDR3 spans 12 amino acids. The receptor comes from a woman over 75 in good health. The genes are TRBV9 and TRBJ2-3, with TRBD2 identical over 7 bases. Source material: blood. As DNA, the CDR3 is TGTGCCAGCAGCGTAAGAAGCGGGGCCCCGTATTTT. It translates to CASSVRSGAPYF. The whole variable domain, remainder taken from reference TRBV9 and TRBJ2-3, is DSGVTQTPKHLITATGQRVTLRCSPRSGDLSVYWYQQSLDQGLQFLIQYYNGEERAKGNILERFSAQQFPDLHSELNLSSLELGDSALYFCASSVRSGAPYFGPGTRLTVL.